This T cell receptor (beta chain) was found in a study of T cell repertoires in cytomegalovirus infection (dated by TCRdb to the late 2010s). Study-level background: Donor HLA type was relevant to the analysis, as public TCR beta signatures indicated carriage of CMV infection together with the matching HLA type.

This clonotype came up a few times. Its target antigen remains unknown. There are no base qualities to consult, and no much larger clone falls within one base. Sequencing relied on an Illumina HiSeq 1500. TCRdb applied fastp at Q25 and MiXCR to the public reads, then kept only in-frame beta chains. CDR3 protein duplicates are merged, each entry listing the most common genes and DNA. In all, the sample holds a few hundred thousand distinct CDR3 sequences, and approximately 9% of those were seen once. In total, the top ten clones hold approximately 16% of the sample. As encoded in the germline V gene (reference sequence), CDR1 is MNHEY while CDR2 is SMNVEV. V sheds 2 bases and J sheds 5 bases, leaving 18 bases between their ends. The cysteine opens and the phenylalanine closes a CDR3 of 16 amino acids. The CDR3 DNA has 48 bases and is translated from base 1. The paper as a whole reports these results and caveats: In both this cohort and an independent cohort of some 370 donors, the cumulative frequency of public TCR beta family members distinguished carriers of CMV infection plus the relevant HLA type. In the ex vivo response, HLA-C-restricted CMV-specific TCR beta clonotypes were dominant, and in two of eight donors the single most frequent clonotype came from this HLA-C-restricted group.

The sequenced sample was PBMCs. The chain couples TRBV27 to TRBJ1-1, with TRBD1 as a weak D call on 5 bases. This receptor was obtained from a human donor in good health (CMV status not recorded). Some clones in this sample may be carry-over from other donors' samples. In nucleotide form, the sequence is TGTGCCAGCAGTTTAACGGGGAGGAGATGGGGGACTGAAGCTTTCTTT. This codes for CASSLTGRRWGTEAFF.